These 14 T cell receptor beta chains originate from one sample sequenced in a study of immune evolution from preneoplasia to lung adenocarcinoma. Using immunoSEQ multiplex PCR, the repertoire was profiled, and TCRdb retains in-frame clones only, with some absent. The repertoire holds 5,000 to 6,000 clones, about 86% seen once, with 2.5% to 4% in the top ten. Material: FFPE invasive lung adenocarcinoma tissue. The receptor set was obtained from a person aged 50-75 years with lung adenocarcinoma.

DNA of the CDR3: TGTGCCAGTAGTAGTTTATTTGGGGGTGAGAACAATGAGCAGTTCTTC. Translated: CASSSLFGGENNEQFF. J is TRBJ2-1 and V is TRBV19; D could derive from TRBD1 or TRBD2 (5 bases each). CDR1 is LNHDA, CDR2 SQIVND, per germline (reference sequence). The V gene lost 4 bases and the J gene lost 5 bases, with 18 bases spanning the gap. The CDR3 sequence is 16 residues long.

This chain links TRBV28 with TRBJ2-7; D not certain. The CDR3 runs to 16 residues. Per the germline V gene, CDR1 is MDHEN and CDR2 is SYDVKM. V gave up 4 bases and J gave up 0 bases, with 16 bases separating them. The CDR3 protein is CASSSPGSRSSYEQYF. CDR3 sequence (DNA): TGTGCCAGCAGTTCCCCGGGTAGCCGCAGCTCCTACGAGCAGTACTTC.

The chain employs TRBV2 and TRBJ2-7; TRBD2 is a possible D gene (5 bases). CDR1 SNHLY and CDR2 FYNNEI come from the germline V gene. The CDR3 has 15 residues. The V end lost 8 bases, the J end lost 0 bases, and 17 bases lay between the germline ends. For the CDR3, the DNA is TGTGCCAGCCTATCTGAAGCGGCCAGCTCCTACGAGCAGTACTTC. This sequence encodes CASLSEAASSYEQYF. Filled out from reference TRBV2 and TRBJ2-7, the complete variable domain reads EPEVTQTPSHQVTQMGQEVILRCVPISNHLYFYWYRQILGQKVEFLVSFYNNEISEKSEIFDDQFSVERPDGSNFTLKIRSTKLEDSAMYFCASLSEAASSYEQYFGPGTRLTVT.

The CDR3 loop is CASSPTRMARNGYTF. CDR3 bases: TGTGCCAGTAGTCCAACGAGGATGGCGCGGAATGGCTACACCTTC. This rearrangement joins TRBV19 to TRBJ1-2, with unresolved D. Germline values: CDR1 LNHDA, CDR2 SQIVND (reference sequence). This CDR3 region has 15 residues. Trimming left V 5 bases short and J 6 bases short, with 19 bases between.

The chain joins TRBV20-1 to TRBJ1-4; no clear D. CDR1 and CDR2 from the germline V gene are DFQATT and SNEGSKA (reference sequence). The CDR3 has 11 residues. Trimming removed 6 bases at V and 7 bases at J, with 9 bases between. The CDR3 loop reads CSAEVGEKLFF. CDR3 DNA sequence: TGCAGTGCGGAGGTTGGTGAAAAACTGTTTTTT.

DNA for the CDR3: TGTGCCAGCGGGAGACAGGGCTTGGCCAATGAGCAGTTCTTC. It translates to CASGRQGLANEQFF. This chain joins TRBV27 and TRBJ2-1, with 7 bases identical to TRBD1. Germline lookup yields CDR1 MNHEY and CDR2 SMNVEV (reference sequence). After removal of 8 bases from V and 6 bases from J, the junction contained 10 bases not matched to a gene. CDR3 length equals 14 residues.

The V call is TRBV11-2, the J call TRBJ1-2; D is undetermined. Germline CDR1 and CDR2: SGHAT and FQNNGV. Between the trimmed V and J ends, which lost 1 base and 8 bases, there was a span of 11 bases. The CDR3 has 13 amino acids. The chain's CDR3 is CASSLVLDGGYTF. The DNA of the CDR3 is TGTGCCAGCAGCTTAGTTTTGGACGGGGGCTACACCTTC.

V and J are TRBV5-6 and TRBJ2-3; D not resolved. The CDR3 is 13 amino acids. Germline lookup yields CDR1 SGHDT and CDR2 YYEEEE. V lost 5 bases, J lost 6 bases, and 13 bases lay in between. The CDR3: CASSLGSSDTQYF. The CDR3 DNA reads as TGTGCCAGCAGTCTAGGAAGTTCCGATACGCAGTATTTT.

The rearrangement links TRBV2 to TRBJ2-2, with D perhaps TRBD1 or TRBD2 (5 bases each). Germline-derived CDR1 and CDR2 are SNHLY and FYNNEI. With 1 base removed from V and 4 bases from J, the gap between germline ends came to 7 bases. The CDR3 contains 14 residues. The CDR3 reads CASSEEGTTGELFF. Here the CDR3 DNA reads TGTGCCAGCAGTGAAGAAGGGACCACCGGGGAGCTGTTTTTT.

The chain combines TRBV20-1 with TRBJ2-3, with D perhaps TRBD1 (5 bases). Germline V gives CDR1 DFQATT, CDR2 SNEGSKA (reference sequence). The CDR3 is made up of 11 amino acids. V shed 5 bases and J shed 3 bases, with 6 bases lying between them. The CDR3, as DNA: TGCAGTGCTGGGGCGACAGATACGCAGTATTTT. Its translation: CSAGATDTQYF.

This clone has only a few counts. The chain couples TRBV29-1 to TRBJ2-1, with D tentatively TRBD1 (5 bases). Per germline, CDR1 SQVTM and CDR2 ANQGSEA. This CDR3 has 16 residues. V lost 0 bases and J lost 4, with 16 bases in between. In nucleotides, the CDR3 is TGCAGCGTTGAAGATCCGGGCAGGGCTTCGTACAATGAGCAGTTCTTC. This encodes CSVEDPGRASYNEQFF.

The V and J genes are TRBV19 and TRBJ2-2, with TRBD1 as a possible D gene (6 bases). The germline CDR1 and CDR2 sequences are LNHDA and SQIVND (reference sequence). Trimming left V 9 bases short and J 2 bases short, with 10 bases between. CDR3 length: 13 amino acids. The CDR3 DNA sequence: TGTGCCAGCCCGGACAGCAACACCGGGGAGCTGTTTTTT. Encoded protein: CASPDSNTGELFF.

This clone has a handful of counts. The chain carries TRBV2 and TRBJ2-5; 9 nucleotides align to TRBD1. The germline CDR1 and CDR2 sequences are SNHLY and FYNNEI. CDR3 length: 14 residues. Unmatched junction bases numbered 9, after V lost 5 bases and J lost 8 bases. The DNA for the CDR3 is TGTGCCAGCAGTATTCCGGGACAGGGAGAAACCCAGTACTTC. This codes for CASSIPGQGETQYF.

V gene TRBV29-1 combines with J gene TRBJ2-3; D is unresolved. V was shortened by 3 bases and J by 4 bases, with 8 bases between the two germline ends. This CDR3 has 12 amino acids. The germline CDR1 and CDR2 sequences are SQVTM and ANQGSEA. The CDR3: CSVDRNPDTQYF. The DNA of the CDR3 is TGCAGCGTTGACCGAAACCCAGATACGCAGTATTTT.